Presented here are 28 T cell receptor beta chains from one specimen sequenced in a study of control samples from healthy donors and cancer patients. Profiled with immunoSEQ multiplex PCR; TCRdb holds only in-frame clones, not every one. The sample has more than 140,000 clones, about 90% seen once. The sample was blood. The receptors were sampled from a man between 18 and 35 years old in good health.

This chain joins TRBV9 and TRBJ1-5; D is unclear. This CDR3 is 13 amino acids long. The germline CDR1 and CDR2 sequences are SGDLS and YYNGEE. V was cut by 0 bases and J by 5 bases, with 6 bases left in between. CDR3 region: CASSVAPDQPQHF. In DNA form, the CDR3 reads TGTGCCAGCAGCGTAGCTCCAGATCAGCCCCAGCATTTT. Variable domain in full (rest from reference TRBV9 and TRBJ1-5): DSGVTQTPKHLITATGQRVTLRCSPRSGDLSVYWYQQSLDQGLQFLIQYYNGEERAKGNILERFSAQQFPDLHSELNLSSLELGDSALYFCASSVAPDQPQHFGDGTRLSIL.

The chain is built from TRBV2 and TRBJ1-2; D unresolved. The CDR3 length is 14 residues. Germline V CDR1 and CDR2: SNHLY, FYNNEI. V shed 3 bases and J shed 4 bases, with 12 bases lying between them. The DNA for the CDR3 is TGTGCCAGCAGTGAGGGCAGGTCCCGCTATGGCTACACCTTC. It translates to CASSEGRSRYGYTF.

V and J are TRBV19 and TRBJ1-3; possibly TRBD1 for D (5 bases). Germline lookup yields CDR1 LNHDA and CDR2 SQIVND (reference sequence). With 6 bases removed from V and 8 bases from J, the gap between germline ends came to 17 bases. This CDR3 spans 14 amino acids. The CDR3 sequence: CASRRRRDGDTIYF. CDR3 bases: TGTGCCAGTAGGCGCCGCCGGGACGGTGACACCATATATTTT.

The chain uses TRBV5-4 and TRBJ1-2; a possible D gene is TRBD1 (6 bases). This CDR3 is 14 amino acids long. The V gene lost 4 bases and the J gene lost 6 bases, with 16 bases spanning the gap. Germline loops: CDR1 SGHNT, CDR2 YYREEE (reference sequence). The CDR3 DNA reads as TGTGCCAGCAGCCTACCTCAGGGGAACGATGGCTACACCTTC. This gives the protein CASSLPQGNDGYTF.

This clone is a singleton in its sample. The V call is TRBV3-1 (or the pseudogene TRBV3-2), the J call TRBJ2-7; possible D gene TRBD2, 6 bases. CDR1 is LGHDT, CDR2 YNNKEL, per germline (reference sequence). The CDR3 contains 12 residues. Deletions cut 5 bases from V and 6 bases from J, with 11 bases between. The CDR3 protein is CASSMEGREQYF. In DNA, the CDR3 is TGTGCCAGCAGCATGGAGGGGCGCGAGCAGTACTTC.

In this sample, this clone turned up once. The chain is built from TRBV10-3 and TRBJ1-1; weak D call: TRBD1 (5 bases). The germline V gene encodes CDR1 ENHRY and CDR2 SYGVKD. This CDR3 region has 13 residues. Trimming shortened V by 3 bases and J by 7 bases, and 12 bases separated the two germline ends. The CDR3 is CAISDGGGSEAFF. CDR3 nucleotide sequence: TGTGCCATCAGTGACGGTGGGGGTAGTGAAGCTTTCTTT.

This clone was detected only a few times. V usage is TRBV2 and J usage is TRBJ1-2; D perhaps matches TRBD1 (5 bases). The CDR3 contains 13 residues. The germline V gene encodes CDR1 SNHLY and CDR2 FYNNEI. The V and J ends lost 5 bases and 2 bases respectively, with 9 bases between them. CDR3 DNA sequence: TGTGCCAGCAGTCGAGACAGCAACTATGGCTACACCTTC. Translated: CASSRDSNYGYTF.

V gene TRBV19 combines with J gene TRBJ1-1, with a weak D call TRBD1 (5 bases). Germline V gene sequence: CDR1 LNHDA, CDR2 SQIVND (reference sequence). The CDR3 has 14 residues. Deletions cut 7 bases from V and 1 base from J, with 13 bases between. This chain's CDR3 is CASIRRDRNTEAFF. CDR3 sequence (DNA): TGTGCCAGTATCAGGAGAGACAGGAACACTGAAGCTTTCTTT.

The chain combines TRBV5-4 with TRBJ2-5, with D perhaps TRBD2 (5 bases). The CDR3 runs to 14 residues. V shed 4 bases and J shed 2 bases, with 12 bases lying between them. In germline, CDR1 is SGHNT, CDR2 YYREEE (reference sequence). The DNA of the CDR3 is TGTGCCAGCAGCCCGGAGGTGGCTCAAGAGACCCAGTACTTC. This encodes CASSPEVAQETQYF.

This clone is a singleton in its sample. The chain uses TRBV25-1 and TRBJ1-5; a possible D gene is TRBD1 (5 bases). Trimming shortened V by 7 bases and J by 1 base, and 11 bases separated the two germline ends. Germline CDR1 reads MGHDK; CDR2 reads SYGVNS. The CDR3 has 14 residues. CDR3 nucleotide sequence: TGTGCCAGCAAGTCACAGGAAAGCAATCAGCCCCAGCATTTT. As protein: CASKSQESNQPQHF. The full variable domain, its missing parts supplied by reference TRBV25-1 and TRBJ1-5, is EADIYQTPRYLVIGTGKKITLECSQTMGHDKMYWYQQDPGMELHLIHYSYGVNSTEKGDLSSESTVSRIRTEHFPLTLESARPSHTSQYLCASKSQESNQPQHFGDGTRLSIL.

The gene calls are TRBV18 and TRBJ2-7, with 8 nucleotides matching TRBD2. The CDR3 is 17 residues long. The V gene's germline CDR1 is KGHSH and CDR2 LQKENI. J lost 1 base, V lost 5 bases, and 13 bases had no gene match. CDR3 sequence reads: CASSTLRAGGTSYEQYF. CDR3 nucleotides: TGTGCCAGCTCAACTCTCAGGGCGGGAGGAACATCCTACGAGCAGTACTTC.

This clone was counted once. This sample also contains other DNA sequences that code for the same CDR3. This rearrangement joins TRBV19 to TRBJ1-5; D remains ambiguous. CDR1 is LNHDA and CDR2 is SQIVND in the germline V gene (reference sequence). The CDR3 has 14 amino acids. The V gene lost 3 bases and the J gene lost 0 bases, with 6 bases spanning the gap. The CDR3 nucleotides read TGTGCCAGTAGTATTCAGGTTAGCAATCAGCCCCAGCATTTT. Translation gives CASSIQVSNQPQHF.

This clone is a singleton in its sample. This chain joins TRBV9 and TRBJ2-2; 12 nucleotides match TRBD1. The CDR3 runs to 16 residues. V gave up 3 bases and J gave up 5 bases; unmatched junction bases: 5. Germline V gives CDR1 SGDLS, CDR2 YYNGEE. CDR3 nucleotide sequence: TGTGCCAGCAGCGACGGGACAGGGGGCTGGACCGGGGAGCTGTTTTTT. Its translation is CASSDGTGGWTGELFF.

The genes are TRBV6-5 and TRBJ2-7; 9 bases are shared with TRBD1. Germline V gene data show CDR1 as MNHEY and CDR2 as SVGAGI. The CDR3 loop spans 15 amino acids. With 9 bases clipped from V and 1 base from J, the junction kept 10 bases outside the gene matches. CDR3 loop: CASELPGQGSYEQYF. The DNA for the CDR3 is TGTGCCAGTGAACTTCCGGGACAGGGTTCCTACGAGCAGTACTTC.

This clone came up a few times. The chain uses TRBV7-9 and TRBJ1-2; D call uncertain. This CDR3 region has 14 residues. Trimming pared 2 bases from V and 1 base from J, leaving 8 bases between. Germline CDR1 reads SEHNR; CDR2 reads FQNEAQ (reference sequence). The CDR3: CASSLQEINYGYTF. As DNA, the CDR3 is TGTGCCAGCAGCTTACAAGAAATTAACTATGGCTACACCTTC.

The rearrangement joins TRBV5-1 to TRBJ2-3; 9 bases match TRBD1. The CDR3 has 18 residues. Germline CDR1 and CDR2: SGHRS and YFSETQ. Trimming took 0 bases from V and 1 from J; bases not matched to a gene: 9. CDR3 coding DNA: TGCGCCAGCAGCTTGGATATGACAGGGGACAGGGGCACAGATACGCAGTATTTT. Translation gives CASSLDMTGDRGTDTQYF.

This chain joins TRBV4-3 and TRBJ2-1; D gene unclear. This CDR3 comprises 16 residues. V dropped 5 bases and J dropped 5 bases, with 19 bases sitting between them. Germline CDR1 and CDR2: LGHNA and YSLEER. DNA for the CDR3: TGCGCCAGCAGCTACAAGGGCCGAGGCATAAACAATGAGCAGTTCTTC. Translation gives CASSYKGRGINNEQFF.

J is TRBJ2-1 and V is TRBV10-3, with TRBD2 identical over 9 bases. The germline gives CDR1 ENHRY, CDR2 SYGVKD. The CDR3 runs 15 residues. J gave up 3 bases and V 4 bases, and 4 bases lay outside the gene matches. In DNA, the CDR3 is TGTGCCATCAGTGGAAAGCGGGGGGACTACAATGAGCAGTTCTTC. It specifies CAISGKRGDYNEQFF.

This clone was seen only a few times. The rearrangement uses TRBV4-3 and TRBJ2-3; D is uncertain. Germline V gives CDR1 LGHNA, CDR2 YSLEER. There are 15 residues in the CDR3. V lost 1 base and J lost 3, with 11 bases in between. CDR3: CASSQGSHWTDTQYF. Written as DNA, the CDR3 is TGCGCCAGCAGCCAAGGGTCGCACTGGACAGATACGCAGTATTTT.

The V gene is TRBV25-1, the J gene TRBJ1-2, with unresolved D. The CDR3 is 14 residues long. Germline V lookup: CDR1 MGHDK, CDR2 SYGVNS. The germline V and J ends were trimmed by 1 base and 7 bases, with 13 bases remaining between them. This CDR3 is CASSESGKRGGYTF. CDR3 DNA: TGTGCCAGCAGTGAATCGGGAAAACGGGGTGGCTACACCTTC.

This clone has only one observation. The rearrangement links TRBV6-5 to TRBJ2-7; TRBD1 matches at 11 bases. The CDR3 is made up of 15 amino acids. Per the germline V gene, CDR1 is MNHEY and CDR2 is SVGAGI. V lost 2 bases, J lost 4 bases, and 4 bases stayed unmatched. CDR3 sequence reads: CASSYRTGGWYEQYF. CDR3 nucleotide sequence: TGTGCCAGCAGTTACCGGACAGGGGGCTGGTACGAGCAGTACTTC.

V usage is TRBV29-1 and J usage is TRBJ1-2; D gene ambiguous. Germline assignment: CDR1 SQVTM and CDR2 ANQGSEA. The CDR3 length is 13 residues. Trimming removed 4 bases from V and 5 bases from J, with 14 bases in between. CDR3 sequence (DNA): TGCAGCGTTGGGCCGGGCTTTGGGTATGGCTACACCTTC. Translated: CSVGPGFGYGYTF.

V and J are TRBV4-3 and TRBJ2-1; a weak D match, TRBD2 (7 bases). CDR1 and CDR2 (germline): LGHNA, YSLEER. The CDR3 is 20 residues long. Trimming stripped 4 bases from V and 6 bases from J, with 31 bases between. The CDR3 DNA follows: TGCGCCAGCAGCCTAAACTGGGCAGGGGATGCGGGGGTAGCTCGCAATGAGCAGTTCTTC. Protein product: CASSLNWAGDAGVARNEQFF.

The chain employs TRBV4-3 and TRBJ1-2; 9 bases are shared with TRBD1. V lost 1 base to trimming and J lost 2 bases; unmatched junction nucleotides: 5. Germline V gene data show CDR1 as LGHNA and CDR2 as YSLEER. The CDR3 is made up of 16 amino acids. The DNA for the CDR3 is TGCGCCAGCAGCCAAGCGGCCGGGACAGGGAACTATGGCTACACCTTC. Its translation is CASSQAAGTGNYGYTF.

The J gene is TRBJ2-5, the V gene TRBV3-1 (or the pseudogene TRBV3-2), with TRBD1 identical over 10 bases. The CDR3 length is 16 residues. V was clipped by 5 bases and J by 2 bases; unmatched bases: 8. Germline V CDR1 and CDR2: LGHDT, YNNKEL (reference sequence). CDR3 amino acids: CASSSRDRGRQETQYF. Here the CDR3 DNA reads TGTGCCAGCAGCTCAAGGGACAGGGGACGGCAAGAGACCCAGTACTTC.

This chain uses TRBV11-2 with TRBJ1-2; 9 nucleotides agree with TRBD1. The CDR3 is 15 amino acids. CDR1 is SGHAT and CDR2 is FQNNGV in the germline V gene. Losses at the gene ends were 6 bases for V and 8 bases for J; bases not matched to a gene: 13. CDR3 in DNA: TGTGCCAGCAGAGGGACAGGGACAAACACGGGGGGCTACACCTTC. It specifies CASRGTGTNTGGYTF.

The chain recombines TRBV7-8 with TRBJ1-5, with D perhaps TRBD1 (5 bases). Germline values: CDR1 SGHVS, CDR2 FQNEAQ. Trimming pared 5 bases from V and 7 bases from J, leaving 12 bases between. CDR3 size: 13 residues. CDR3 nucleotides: TGTGCCAGCAGCCCCGGGGCACAGCAGCCCCAGCATTTT. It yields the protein CASSPGAQQPQHF.

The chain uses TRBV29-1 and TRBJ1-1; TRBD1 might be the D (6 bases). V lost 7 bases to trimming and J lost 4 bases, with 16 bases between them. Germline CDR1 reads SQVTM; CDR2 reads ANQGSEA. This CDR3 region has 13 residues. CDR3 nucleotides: TGCAGCGCCACACAGGGTGGGGGCACTGAAGCTTTCTTT. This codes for CSATQGGGTEAFF.